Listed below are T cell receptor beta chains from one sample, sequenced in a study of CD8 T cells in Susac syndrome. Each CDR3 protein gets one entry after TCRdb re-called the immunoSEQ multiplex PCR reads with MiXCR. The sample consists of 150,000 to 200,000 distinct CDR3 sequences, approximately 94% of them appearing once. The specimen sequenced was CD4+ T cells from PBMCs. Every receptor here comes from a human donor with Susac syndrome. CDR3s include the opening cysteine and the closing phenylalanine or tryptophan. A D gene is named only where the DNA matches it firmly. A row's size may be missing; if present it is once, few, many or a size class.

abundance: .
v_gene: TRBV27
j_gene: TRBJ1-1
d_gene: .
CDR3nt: TGTGCCAGCAGTTTTAACCCGGGGCCCATCACTGAAGCTTTCTTT
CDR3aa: CASSFNPGPITEAFF

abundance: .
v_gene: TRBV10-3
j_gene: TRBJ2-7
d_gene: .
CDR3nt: TGTGCCATCACCCGGGAAAGGGGGTCCGAGCAGTACTTC
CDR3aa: CAITRERGSEQYF

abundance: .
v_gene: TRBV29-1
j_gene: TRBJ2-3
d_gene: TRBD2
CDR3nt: TGCAGCGTTGAAGTTCCCGGGGGGAGGGCAGATACGCAGTATTTT
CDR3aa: CSVEVPGGRADTQYF

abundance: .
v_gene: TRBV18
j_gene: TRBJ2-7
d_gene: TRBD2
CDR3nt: TGTGCCAGCTCACCAGGGACTACTCTTTATCAGCAGTACTTC
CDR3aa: CASSPGTTLYQQYF

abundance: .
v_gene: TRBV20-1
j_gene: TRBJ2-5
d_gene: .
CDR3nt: TGCAGTGCTAGAGAGGCAGGGGGGGAGACCCAGTACTTC
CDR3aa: CSAREAGGETQYF

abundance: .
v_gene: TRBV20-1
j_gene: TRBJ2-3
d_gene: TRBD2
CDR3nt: TGCAGTGCTAGAGATGCTAGCGGGGGGCCTACCTACACAGATACGCAGTATTTT
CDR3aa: CSARDASGGPTYTDTQYF

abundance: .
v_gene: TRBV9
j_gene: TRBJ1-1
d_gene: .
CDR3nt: TGTGCTGAACCTACGGACAAAAGGGGCGCTTTCTTT
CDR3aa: CAEPTDKRGAFF

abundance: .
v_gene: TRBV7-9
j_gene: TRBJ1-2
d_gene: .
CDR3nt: TGTGCCAGCAGCTTAGCCGCTGGCGATGGCTACACCTTC
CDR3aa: CASSLAAGDGYTF

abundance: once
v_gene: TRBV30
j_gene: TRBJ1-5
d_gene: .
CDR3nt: TGTGCCTGGAGTGTATCTGGAGCCTATAGCAATCAGCCCCAGCATTTT
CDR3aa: CAWSVSGAYSNQPQHF

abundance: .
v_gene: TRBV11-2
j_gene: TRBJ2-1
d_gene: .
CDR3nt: TGTGCCAGCAGGGGCGCTGGGAATGAGGCCCCCAATGAGCAGTTCTTC
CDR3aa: CASRGAGNEAPNEQFF

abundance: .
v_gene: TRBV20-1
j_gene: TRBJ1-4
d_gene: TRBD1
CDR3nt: TGCAGTGCTATAGACAGGGACCCCGCAACTAATGAAAAACTGTTTTTT
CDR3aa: CSAIDRDPATNEKLFF

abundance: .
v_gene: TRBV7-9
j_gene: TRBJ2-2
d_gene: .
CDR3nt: TGTGCCAGCAGATCCAGACAGGCCGGGGAGCTGTTTTTT
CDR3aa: CASRSRQAGELFF

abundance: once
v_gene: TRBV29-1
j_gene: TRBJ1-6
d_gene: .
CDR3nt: TGCAGCGTGAGCGGTGGACGGTATAATTCACCCCTCCACTTT
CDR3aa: CSVSGGRYNSPLHF

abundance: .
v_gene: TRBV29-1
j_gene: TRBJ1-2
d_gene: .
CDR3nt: TGCAGCGTTCGTCTTCGGGGGGGGGTCGGTGGCTACACCTTC
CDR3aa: CSVRLRGGVGGYTF

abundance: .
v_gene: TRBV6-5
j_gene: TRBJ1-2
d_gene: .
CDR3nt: TGTGCCAGCTGGGACCGTATTACGGATGGCTACACCTTC
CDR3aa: CASWDRITDGYTF

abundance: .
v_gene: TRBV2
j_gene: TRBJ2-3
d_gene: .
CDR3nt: TGTGCCAGCAGCGGCGGGGTGACCACAGATACGCAGTATTTT
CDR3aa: CASSGGVTTDTQYF